This T cell receptor beta chain was identified during a study of beta chain features in type 1 diabetes. Study-wide points: Significant though moderate, a shortening of TCRB CDR3s appeared in all four CD4+ subsets of Type 1 diabetes patients. In the patient group, naive, central memory and Treg TCRB repertoires seemed more alike than in the healthy donor group. Any HLA type influence on TCRB rearrangement was left unresolved here.

A note on this clone: Its cognate antigen is unknown.

The isolated RNA, all of it, was reverse transcribed, so expressed TCRB transcripts were what got sequenced. Generated by immunoSEQ multiplex PCR, the TCRdb table keeps only in-frame clones and is missing some. This sample yields 200,000 to 300,000 clones, of which 25% to 30% are seen a single time; more than 3% belongs to the top ten. This CDR3 region has 11 residues. Germline values: CDR1 SEHNR, CDR2 FQNEAQ (reference sequence). Trimming removed 1 base from V and 10 bases from J, with 5 bases in between. The V gene is TRBV7-9, the J gene TRBJ2-1, with D unclear. The sample was central memory CD4+ T cells from blood. The TCR comes from a man aged 30 to 39 in good health. CDR3 in DNA: TGTGCCAGCAGCTTAGGGTGGGAGCAGTTCTTC. Translated, it gives CASSLGWEQFF.